This entry lists 13 T cell receptor beta chains sequenced from one sample in a study of blood T cell repertoires in COVID-19. TCRdb's table, derived via immunoSEQ multiplex PCR, lists solely in-frame clones and lacks some. The table includes some 250,000 clones, 88% detected once. Sequencing was carried out using peripheral blood. Receptor source: a woman between 25 and 40 years old with acute or convalescent COVID-19.

The sample holds one count of this clone. The chain has TRBV6-2 or TRBV6-3 and TRBJ1-6; 8 bases are a match to TRBD1. The CDR3 has 15 amino acids. Germline trimming cut 2 bases from V and 7 bases from J; bases unmatched to any gene: 4. CDR1 and CDR2 from the germline V gene are MNHEY and SVGEGT. The CDR3 spells CASSYGQGANSPLHF. The DNA of the CDR3 is TGTGCCAGCAGTTACGGCCAGGGGGCGAATTCACCCCTCCACTTT.

This clone was picked up a small number of times. The same CDR3 can be traced to other DNA sequences in this sample. The chain carries TRBV27 and TRBJ2-1, with D possibly matching TRBD2 (5 bases). V lost 0 bases and J 2 bases, leaving 8 bases between the germline ends. Germline values: CDR1 MNHEY, CDR2 SMNVEV (reference sequence). This CDR3 region has 15 residues. The CDR3 sequence: CASSLSGSAYNEQFF. As DNA, the CDR3 is TGTGCCAGCAGTTTATCGGGGAGTGCCTACAATGAGCAGTTCTTC.

The chain uses TRBV6-6 and TRBJ2-3; 8 bases fit TRBD1. The CDR3 sequence is 17 residues long. The germline CDR1 and CDR2 sequences are MNHNY and SVGAGI (reference sequence). V shed 6 bases, J shed 5 bases, and the junction held 16 bases outside the gene matches. For the CDR3, the DNA is TGTGCCAGCAGCCGAGGTGGGGGGACAGGAGCCCAAGATACGCAGTATTTT. Translated, it gives CASSRGGGTGAQDTQYF.

CDR3 sequence reads: CASSLGVSLGELFF. Written as DNA, the CDR3 is TGTGCCAGCAGCTTAGGGGTTAGCCTGGGGGAGCTGTTTTTT. The chain links TRBV11-2 to TRBJ2-2; D gene ambiguous. V lost 1 base and J lost 8, with 11 bases in between. Germline CDR1 reads SGHAT; CDR2 reads FQNNGV. This CDR3 has 14 residues. The variable domain in full, with the rest retrieved from reference TRBV11-2 and TRBJ2-2, is EAGVAQSPRYKIIEKRQSVAFWCNPISGHATLYWYQQILGQGPKLLIQFQNNGVVDDSQLPKDRFSAERLKGVDSTLKIQPAKLEDSAVYLCASSLGVSLGELFFGEGSRLTVL.

The V gene is TRBV7-9, the J gene TRBJ2-5; 7 nucleotides match TRBD1. CDR3 size: 13 residues. From germline, CDR1 is SEHNR and CDR2 FQNEAQ (reference sequence). After removal of 4 bases from V and 5 bases from J, the junction contained 4 bases not matched to a gene. Here the CDR3 DNA reads TGTGCCAGCAGCTCGTCGACAGGGGAGACCCAGTACTTC. Its protein is CASSSSTGETQYF.

The CDR3 nucleotides read TGTGCCAGCTCACCGAGGGAAGCTAGCACAGATACGCAGTATTTT. Translation: CASSPREASTDTQYF. V and J are TRBV18 and TRBJ2-3, with TRBD2 as a possible D gene (5 bases). Trimming removed 3 bases at V and 0 bases at J, with 10 bases between. Germline V lookup: CDR1 KGHSH, CDR2 LQKENI. This CDR3 contains 15 residues.

The genes are TRBV19 and TRBJ2-3; TRBD2 is a possible D gene (5 bases). CDR3 length: 19 residues. V lost 6 bases to trimming and J lost 0 bases, with 25 bases between them. Looked up from germline, CDR1 is LNHDA and CDR2 is SQIVND (reference sequence). The CDR3 DNA reads TGTGCCAGTAGACCCTTTACTTTTATGGGAGAGAGGAGCACAGATACGCAGTATTTT. It is translated as CASRPFTFMGERSTDTQYF.

The genes are TRBV9 and TRBJ1-3, with 7 positions matching TRBD1. V was clipped by 1 base and J by 3 bases; unmatched bases: 13. The CDR3 length is 18 residues. From germline, CDR1 is SGDLS and CDR2 YYNGEE. CDR3 region: CASSVTPPGGGGGNTIYF. The CDR3 nucleotides are TGTGCCAGCAGCGTAACCCCCCCGGGAGGGGGCGGTGGAAACACCATATATTTT. Combining the CDR3 with reference TRBV9 and TRBJ1-3 gives the whole variable domain DSGVTQTPKHLITATGQRVTLRCSPRSGDLSVYWYQQSLDQGLQFLIQYYNGEERAKGNILERFSAQQFPDLHSELNLSSLELGDSALYFCASSVTPPGGGGGNTIYFGEGSWLTVV.

The rearrangement joins TRBV6-2 or TRBV6-3 to TRBJ1-5, with D tentatively TRBD1 (6 bases). The germline gives CDR1 MNHEY, CDR2 SVGEGT. The V and J ends lost 5 bases and 3 bases respectively, with 11 bases between them. The CDR3 is 14 residues long. As DNA, the CDR3 is TGTGCCAGCAGTCGCAGACAGGTCAATCAGCCCCAGCATTTT. Amino acids: CASSRRQVNQPQHF.

This chain uses TRBV12-3 or TRBV12-4 with TRBJ2-2; D perhaps matches TRBD1 (5 bases). The V gene lost 8 bases and the J gene lost 5 bases, with 12 bases spanning the gap. The CDR3 has 13 amino acids. The DNA of the CDR3 is TGTGCCAGCTCGCTTACAGGTACCGGGGAGCTGTTTTTT. Encoded protein: CASSLTGTGELFF.

The chain recombines TRBV5-1 with TRBJ2-2; 8 bases are a match to TRBD2. Germline lookup yields CDR1 SGHRS and CDR2 YFSETQ. The ends lost 0 bases at V and 6 bases at J; junction bases unmatched: 4. This CDR3 region has 15 residues. CDR3 sequence: CASSLVDGGAGELFF. The DNA for the CDR3 is TGCGCCAGCAGCTTGGTCGACGGGGGGGCCGGGGAGCTGTTTTTT.

This chain connects TRBV5-1 to TRBJ2-2; a possible D gene is TRBD1 (6 bases). Trimming left V 4 bases short and J 0 bases short, with 10 bases between. CDR3 size: 15 residues. Germline V gene lookup returns CDR1 SGHRS and CDR2 YFSETQ. The CDR3 DNA follows: TGCGCCAGCAGCCTGACAGGACCGAACACCGGGGAGCTGTTTTTT. It is translated as CASSLTGPNTGELFF.

V is TRBV11-3 and J is TRBJ2-7, with D unclear. Trimming pared 3 bases from V and 5 bases from J, leaving 8 bases between. The CDR3 runs 12 residues. The germline CDR1 and CDR2 sequences are SGHNT and YENEEA. CDR3 residues: CASSLGQDEQYF. CDR3 nucleotide sequence: TGTGCCAGCAGCTTGGGCCAGGACGAGCAGTACTTC.